The following is a T cell receptor beta chain sequence with its context. Its antigen is still unknown. The cohort consisted of 600 to 700 healthy bone marrow donors. All cohort members were sampled while nominally healthy, although unrecorded immune exposures were likely present. The donor tested CMV seronegative, placing the donor among the 300 to 450 seronegative members of the cohort. A peripheral blood sample was collected from each donor, and TCR beta sequencing was performed on peripheral blood mononuclear cells. The Qiagen DNeasy Blood Extraction Kit was used to extract genomic DNA from the blood cell samples. This entry is derived from a study of cytomegalovirus exposure and HLA in healthy donors (dated by TCRdb to about 2017). Context from the whole study: According to an earlier analysis of 450 to 650 of the donors, some 180 million T cells yielded 100 million or so unique TCR beta sequences and 250 to 350 Gb of sequence data. An early release covering over 500 HLA-typed donors comprised 250 to 350 gigabases of sequencing data and around 80 million unique TCR sequences. Of the approximately 400 genotyped donors, 70% to 90% were placed in the genetic ancestry cluster associated with self-reported Caucasian donors. The study was designed to test whether signatures of past pathogen exposure could be identified by cataloging public T cell receptors. The study profiled the T cell repertoires of 666 subjects by immunosequencing and related them to cytomegalovirus serostatus. In addition to the first cohort of approximately 650 subjects, a separate validation cohort of 120 different subjects was used. The study combined high-throughput TCR immunosequencing, statistical association of individual TCRs with disease status, and machine learning to predict cytomegalovirus infection status. In a later analysis, previously published TCR beta repertoires from several hundred donors were re-analyzed and high-resolution HLA genotyping was added so that TCR occurrence patterns could be studied. The later analysis used no new phenotypic data to find candidate immune exposures, relying instead on TCR beta sequences and their occurrence across donors. An earlier analysis of around 640 of the donors used high-throughput TCR beta sequencing to judge whether each TCR beta V gene segment behaved as functional or pseudogenic. Alongside the repertoire data, information on donor age, sex, ethnicity and CMV serostatus was compiled. A later genetic analysis took genome-wide SNP genotypes for about three fifths of the 666 donors and used that subset as a discovery cohort. All discovery cohort repertoires had been generated on a single sequencing platform. HLA typing covered class I and class II loci at four-digit resolution. Typing coverage differed by locus: A, B, C, DRB1 and DQB1 were typed in about 629-630 donors, DQA1 in 522, DPA1 in 600 to 610, and DPB1 in 450 to 490. Four or five DR-DQ haplotypes were handled as single units for association and clustering because linkage in the cohort was strong. Across approximately 400 genotyped donors of the cohort, an average of 235,054 unique TCR beta nucleotide sequences per donor were sequenced, and 15% to 20% of those sequences were non-productive.

Points the paper makes about the study in general: The authors suggested that the approach could potentially be extended to other disease states and immunological phenotypes. Because some donors lacked HLA typing at each locus, the association tests relied only on the typed subset. Strong co-occurrence of HLA alleles, especially DR and DQ, made assigning TCR associations to individual alleles difficult. A later genetic analysis associated a missense DCLRE1C variant with V-gene and J-gene trimming of TCR beta chains, and an independent cohort replicated the association. Presence/absence analyses assumed roughly uniform sequencing depth across donors, an assumption that may not hold. In an earlier analysis of some 540 of the donors, most TCR beta V segments appeared in productive rearrangements about 87% or about 30% of the time, broadly matching IMGT annotations. The study gave a list of 150 to 200 TCR beta chains associated with cytomegalovirus. Compared with equally common non-associated chains, HLA-associated TCR beta chains in a later analysis were more clonally expanded and had lower generation probabilities. The classifier was reported to diagnose cytomegalovirus status with high specificity and sensitivity in both the original cohort and the validation cohort. Only TCR beta chains were sequenced in this cohort, and the absence of alpha or paired-chain data limited detectable features. In vitro tests confirmed that a few of the cytomegalovirus-associated TCR beta chains recognize cytomegalovirus antigens. A later analysis associated roughly 17,000 TCR beta sequences with specific HLA alleles at a false discovery rate of 0.05. Linkage disequilibrium might explain the correlated functional status among segregating V segments, but an unknown experimental factor could not be ruled out. In a later analysis, several top co-occurrence clusters were reported to appear linked to parvovirus B19, influenza, CMV and Epstein-Barr virus. According to a later genetic analysis, donors in an Asian-associated ancestry cluster had fewer N-insertions in productive TCRs than the approximately 690-donor mean. Because counts were too low, roughly 17 rarely observed V segments, including chromosome 9 orphons, were left out of the earlier analysis of several hundred of the donors. For the cohort, immune exposure information was limited to CMV serostatus. A further reported finding was that TCR beta sequences accurately predicted the HLA-A and HLA-B alleles for most subjects in the first cohort. Most TCR sequences were seen in very few donors, while some public TCRs were found in many individuals. In a later analysis, most CMV-associated TCR beta chains were found to appear HLA-restricted, with HLA associations seemingly driven largely by CMV exposure. According to a later analysis, TCR association rates differed among HLA loci, with DRB1 alleles showing the most associated TCRs and HLA-C alleles showing the fewest. The sequencing pipeline was judged likely to have produced a cluster of highly shared sequence variants as a technical artifact. Some IMGT-functional V segments, including TRBV6-2 and TRBV6-3, could not be distinguished by the 87-base-pair reads and were therefore excluded.

Library preparation was by the immunoSEQ multiplex PCR assay. A mixture of 60 forward primers for TCR Vbeta segments and 13 reverse primers for TCR Jbeta segments was used in the multiplex PCR. A multiplex PCR assay on genomic DNA amplified the CDR3 region of rearranged TCR beta genes. On the Illumina HiSeq System, the amplified TCR beta libraries were sequenced as 87-base-pair reads. Under the source paper's analysis protocol: A later analysis counted about 76 million unique TCR beta chains across the 666 repertoires, and some 11 million of these chains were shared by at least two donors. Raw reads were error-corrected and collapsed into unique sequences by a nearest-neighbor algorithm in which closely related sequences were merged to remove PCR and sequencing errors. CDR3 sequences were aligned to IMGT reference sequences to assign V, D and J gene segments. For a sequence to be retained, a match of at least six nucleotides to both a V gene segment and a J gene segment was required. A rearrangement counted as productive if the CDR3 had no stop codons and remained in frame with V and J, and every other rearrangement counted as non-productive. Following IMGT convention, CDR3 was defined as the stretch from the second conserved V-encoded cysteine to the conserved J-encoded phenylalanine. Sequences without an unambiguous match to a single V gene segment were excluded from the earlier analysis of 450 to 750 of the donors. In an earlier analysis of more than 500 of the donors, a V segment was called functional when productive rearrangements were above 56.7%, and segregating when the standard deviation between donors exceeded 5%. To diagnose cytomegalovirus status from the catalog of TCR beta chain sequences, a statistical classification framework was built. A later analysis assigned V and J genes by comparing TCR nucleotide sequences with IMGT/GENE-DB human TR gene sequences. The TCRdist pipeline was used in a later analysis to assign CDR3 sequences and most-parsimonious VDJ recombination scenarios. In a later analysis, each TCR beta chain was defined by its CDR3 amino acid sequence together with its V-gene family, and reads without a unique V-gene family were excluded. As a way to deal with suspected cross-contamination and a sequencing artifact, a later analysis dropped roughly 600 nucleotide sequences that were highly shared and had low generation probability. For each public chain, a later analysis derived a clonal expansion index from normalized ranks of inferred template counts within each repertoire. Generation probabilities in a later analysis came from a VDJ recombination model fitted to out-of-frame rearrangements, and those results were checked against IGoR. Hypergeometric tests were used in a later analysis to score TCR-TCR, TCR-HLA and TCR-CMV co-occurrence, with a repertoire-size bias correction applied to the TCR pairs. A later analysis estimated false discovery rates by permuting HLA or CMV assignments 20 times. In a later analysis, co-occurring TCRs were grouped using DBSCAN, and TCRdist sequence similarity was added for clustering within HLA-allele-positive subsets. Co-occurrence clustering excluded repertoires with fewer than 30,000 or more than 120,000 public chains, plus five with anomalous nucleotide sharing. This immuneACCESS table, as held by TCRdb, lists in-frame sequences with V and J called but not all clones. Of the missing ones, under half trace to an unresolved V gene in checked studies; the others have no known cause. That table furnishes V, J and clone size, whereas the DNA furnished D and trimming. This sample's table has entries for approximately 110,000 clones. Jointly, the top ten make up around 2.9% of the sample.

The CDR3 holds 15 amino acids from the cysteine to the phenylalanine. The sequence is cut down to CDR3 DNA, 45 bases in frame from base 1. Deletion took 3 bases off V and 2 bases off J, with a span of 13 bases between the germline ends. The germline V gene gives CDR1 as SNHLY and CDR2 as FYNNEI. This receptor was taken from a man between 25 and 39 years old in good health and CMV-seronegative. This chain joins TRBV2 to TRBJ1-1; the D region possibly corresponds to TRBD1 (5 bases align). The sequenced sample consisted of PBMCs. CDR3 reads: CASSDQGRENTEAFF. The sequence in DNA is TGTGCCAGCAGTGATCAGGGCAGAGAAAACACTGAAGCTTTCTTT.